This entry concerns a single T cell receptor (beta chain). The data stem from a study of blood T cell repertoires in COVID-19. About the study: COVID-19 samples, acute and convalescent, were from the United States, Italy and Spain. The cDNA or gDNA used as material had been derived from T cells, B-cell-depleted T cells, or PBMCs.

This CDR3 spans 12 amino acids. Trimming cost V 3 bases and J 6 bases; bases outside gene matches: 2. The V gene's germline CDR1 is MDHEN and CDR2 SYDVKM. Per the study methods: Nucleated cell counts were estimated from reference gene primer amplification. Assay used: immunoSEQ multiplex PCR; TCRdb lists only in-frame clones, some missing. That table furnishes V, J and clone size, whereas the DNA furnished D and trimming. Of about 280,000 clones in the sample, 83% were seen once. The chain uses TRBV28 and TRBJ2-7, with 7 bases aligning to TRBD2. This TCR was recovered from a woman aged 45-59 years who had recovered from COVID-19. The sequenced sample consisted of peripheral blood. CDR3 bases: TGTGCCAGCAGTTTGGGCGGGGGCGAGCAGTACTTC. Amino acid sequence: CASSLGGGEQYF.